This T cell receptor (beta chain) was observed in a study of T-cell memory formation after mild COVID-19. Notes on the study in general: There was a balanced CD4/CD8 profile in clones contracting day 15 to 85, and later expanders leaned CD4+.

In its sample, this clonotype was seen a few times. Antigen specificity is unknown. TCRdb reprocessed the 5' RACE reads with MiXCR, giving one entry per CDR3 protein. Of about 290,000 distinct CDR3 sequences listed, roughly 15% are singletons. The sample taken for sequencing was PBMCs or a T cell subset sorted from them (not recorded which). The TCR originated in a man aged 18 to 35 who had mild COVID-19 (a few samples of this study predate the infection). Cell type and time point are not known.

The CDR3 DNA reads as TGCGCCAGCAGCCAGAACCGGGAGGGGGATGAGCAGTTCTTC. Residues: CASSQNREGDEQFF. The chain recombines TRBV5-1 with TRBJ2-1; 8 bases map to TRBD2. J gave up 8 bases and V 4 bases, and 8 bases lay outside the gene matches. CDR3 size: 14 residues. CDR1 and CDR2 (germline): SGHRS, YFSETQ. Supplemented by reference TRBV5-1 and TRBJ2-1, the full variable domain reads KAGVTQTPRYLIKTRGQQVTLSCSPISGHRSVSWYQQTPGQGLQFLFEYFSETQRNKGNFPGRFSGRQFSNSRSEMNVSTLELGDSALYLCASSQNREGDEQFFGPGTRLTVL.